The subject of this entry is one T cell receptor beta chain. Its antigen is currently not known. Base quality data are lacking; no much larger clone is found one base away. The immunoSEQ Assay, a bias-controlled multiplex PCR, was used to amplify TCRbeta CDR3 regions from genomic DNA. Per the source publication's procedure: Within the assay, amplification of reference gene primers was used to estimate how many nucleated cells each sample contained. To quantify the absolute abundance of each unique TCRbeta CDR3 rearrangement, sequence reads were collapsed and filtered. Productive Simpson clonality was computed per sample as the square root of Simpson's diversity index over productive rearrangements. TCRdb stores this immuneACCESS table with in-frame sequences only. Part of the clones is absent; in the studies checked, under half of the shortfall reflects unresolved V genes, and no reason is known for the rest. Clone size and V and J calls were adopted from that table, with D and trimming inferred from the DNA. Counted in this sample were 200,000 to 250,000 clones; roughly four fifths of them appeared once. Approximately 3.1% of the sample belongs to the ten largest clones.

The data were taken from a study of blood T cell repertoires in COVID-19 (dated by TCRdb to 2020 to 2021). Some background on the complete study: Samples from collaborators originated in the United States, Italy and Spain and spanned both the acute and convalescent phases of COVID-19. The material from the prospective study consisted of cDNA or gDNA derived from T cells, B-cell-depleted T cells, or PBMCs. The dataset comprised deeply sampled blood TCRbeta repertoires from subjects exposed to, actively infected with, or recovered from COVID-19. The repertoires were made available in a free public database intended to serve as a resource for research on the immune response to SARS-CoV-2. The samples were drawn from the first 160 participants of the ongoing ImmuneRACE study and from 1,254 subjects provided by 6 global collaborators. Nearly every sample came with metadata listing a de-identified subject ID, COVID-19 status, age in years and sex. Where available, HLA class I and class II types were taken from metadata supplied by the sample provider and were not determined by assay-based typing. Overall study results and their limits: The amount of clinical and demographic metadata varied by source and participant and was provided uncurated.

The CDR3 contains 16 residues, cysteine and phenylalanine counted. The read is trimmed to its CDR3 DNA, 48 bases read in frame from base 1. CDR1 is given as LGHDT and CDR2 as YNNKEL, both from the germline V gene (reference sequence). V is trimmed back by 4 bases and J by 0 bases, and the junction contains 7 bases that no gene match accounts for. In the prospective study, participants were roughly 18 to 89 years old, resided in 24 geographic areas of the United States, and were enrolled through a virtual design. Cohort assignment in the prospective study relied on participant-reported clinical history from a screening survey and a study questionnaire. Recovered participants in ImmuneRACE Cohort 3 were defined as having two consecutive negative NP/OP PCR tests, clearance from a healthcare professional, or resolution of symptoms. Mobile phlebotomists in the prospective study collected whole blood, serum and a nasopharyngeal or oropharyngeal swab from every participant. Over a roughly 2-month period, participants in the prospective study had the option of providing additional blood draws and questionnaires. Prospective study blood samples were shipped either frozen or at room temperature before DNA extraction.

The sequence joins TRBV3-1 (or the pseudogene TRBV3-2) to TRBJ2-7; 9 bases in the middle match TRBD1. Sequencing input: PBMCs or T cells enriched from blood (not recorded which). The sequence was obtained from a woman aged 60-75 years who had recovered from COVID-19. The CDR3 sequence is CASSPQDRGGSYEQYF. Read as DNA, the sequence is TGTGCCAGCAGCCCCCAGGACAGGGGCGGCTCCTACGAGCAGTACTTC.